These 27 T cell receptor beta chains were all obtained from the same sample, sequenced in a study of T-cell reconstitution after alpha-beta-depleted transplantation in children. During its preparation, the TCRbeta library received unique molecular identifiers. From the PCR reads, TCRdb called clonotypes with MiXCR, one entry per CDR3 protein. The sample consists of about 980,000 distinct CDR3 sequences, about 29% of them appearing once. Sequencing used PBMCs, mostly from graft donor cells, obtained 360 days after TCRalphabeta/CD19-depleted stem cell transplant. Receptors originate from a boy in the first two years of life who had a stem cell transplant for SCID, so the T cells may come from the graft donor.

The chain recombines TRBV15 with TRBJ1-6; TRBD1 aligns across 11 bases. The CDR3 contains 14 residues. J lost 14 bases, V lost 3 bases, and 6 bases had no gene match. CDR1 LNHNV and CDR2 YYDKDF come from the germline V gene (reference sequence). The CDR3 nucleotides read TGTGCCACCAGCAGGGACAGGGGGCGTCGAGCCCTCCACTTT. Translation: CATSRDRGRRALHF.

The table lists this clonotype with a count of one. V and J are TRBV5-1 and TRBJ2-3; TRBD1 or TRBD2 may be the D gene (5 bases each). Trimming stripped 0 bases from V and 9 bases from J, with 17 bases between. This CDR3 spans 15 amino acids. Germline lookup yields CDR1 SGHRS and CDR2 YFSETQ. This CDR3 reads CASSLAGVGAGTQYF. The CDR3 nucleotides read TGCGCCAGCAGCTTGGCCGGGGTAGGGGCAGGAACGCAGTATTTT.

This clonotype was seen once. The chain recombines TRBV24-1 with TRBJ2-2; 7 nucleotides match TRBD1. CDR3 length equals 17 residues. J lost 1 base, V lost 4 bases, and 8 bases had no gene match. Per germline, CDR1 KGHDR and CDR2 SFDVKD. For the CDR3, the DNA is TGTGCCACCAGTGACCTACCTGGACAGGAGAACACCGGGGAGCTGTTTTTT. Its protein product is CATSDLPGQENTGELFF.

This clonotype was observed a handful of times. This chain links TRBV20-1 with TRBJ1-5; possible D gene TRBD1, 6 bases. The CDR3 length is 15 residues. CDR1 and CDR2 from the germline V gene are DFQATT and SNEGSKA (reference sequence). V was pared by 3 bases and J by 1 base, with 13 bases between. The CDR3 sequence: CSARRQGISNQPQHF. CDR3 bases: TGCAGTGCTAGGAGGCAGGGGATAAGCAATCAGCCCCAGCATTTT.

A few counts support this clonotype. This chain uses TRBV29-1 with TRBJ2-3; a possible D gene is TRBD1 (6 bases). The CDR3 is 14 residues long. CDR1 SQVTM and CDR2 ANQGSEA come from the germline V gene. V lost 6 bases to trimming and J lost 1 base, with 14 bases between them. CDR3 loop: CSVAGVRGTDTQYF. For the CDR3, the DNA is TGCAGCGTCGCAGGGGTCAGGGGCACAGATACGCAGTATTTT.

The CDR3, as DNA: TGTGCCAGCAGTGATATTCAGGGGTGGGAAAATGAAAAACTGTTTTTT. Its translation is CASSDIQGWENEKLFF. The chain carries TRBV2 and TRBJ1-4; TRBD1 is a possible D gene (6 bases). Germline V lookup: CDR1 SNHLY, CDR2 FYNNEI. Trimming stripped 3 bases from V and 5 bases from J, with 16 bases between. The CDR3 is made up of 16 amino acids.

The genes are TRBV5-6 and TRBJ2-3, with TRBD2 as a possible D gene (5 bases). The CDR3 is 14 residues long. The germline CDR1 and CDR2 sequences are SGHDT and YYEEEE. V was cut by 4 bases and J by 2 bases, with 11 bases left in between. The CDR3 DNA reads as TGTGCCAGCAGCCCGGACTCGGCCACAGATACGCAGTATTTT. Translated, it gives CASSPDSATDTQYF.

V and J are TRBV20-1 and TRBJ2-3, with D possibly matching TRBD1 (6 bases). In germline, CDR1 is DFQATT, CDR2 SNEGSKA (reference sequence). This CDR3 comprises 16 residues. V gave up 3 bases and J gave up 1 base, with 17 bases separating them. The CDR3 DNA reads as TGCAGTGCTAGGCCCCCGCAGGGGCCCCGCACAGATACGCAGTATTTT. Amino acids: CSARPPQGPRTDTQYF.

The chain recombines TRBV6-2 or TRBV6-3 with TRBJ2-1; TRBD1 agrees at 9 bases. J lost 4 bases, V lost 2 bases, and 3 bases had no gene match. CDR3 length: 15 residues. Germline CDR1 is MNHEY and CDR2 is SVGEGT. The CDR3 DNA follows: TGTGCCAGCAGTTACCACAGGGGGCGATACAATGAGCAGTTCTTC. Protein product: CASSYHRGRYNEQFF.

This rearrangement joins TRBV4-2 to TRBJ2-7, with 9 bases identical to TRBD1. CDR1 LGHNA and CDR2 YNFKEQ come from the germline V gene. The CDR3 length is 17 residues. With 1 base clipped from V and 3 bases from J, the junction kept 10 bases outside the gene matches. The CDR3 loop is CASSQGRPGTGYYEQYF. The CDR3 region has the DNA TGTGCCAGCAGCCAAGGGAGGCCCGGGACAGGGTACTACGAGCAGTACTTC.

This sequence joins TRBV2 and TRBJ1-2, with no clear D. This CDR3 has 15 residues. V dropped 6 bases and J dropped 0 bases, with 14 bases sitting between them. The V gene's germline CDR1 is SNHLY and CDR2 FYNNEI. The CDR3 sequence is CASSAKQKPNYGYTF. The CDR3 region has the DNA TGTGCCAGCAGCGCAAAACAGAAACCTAACTATGGCTACACCTTC. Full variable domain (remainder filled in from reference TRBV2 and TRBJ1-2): EPEVTQTPSHQVTQMGQEVILRCVPISNHLYFYWYRQILGQKVEFLVSFYNNEISEKSEIFDDQFSVERPDGSNFTLKIRSTKLEDSAMYFCASSAKQKPNYGYTFGSGTRLTVV.

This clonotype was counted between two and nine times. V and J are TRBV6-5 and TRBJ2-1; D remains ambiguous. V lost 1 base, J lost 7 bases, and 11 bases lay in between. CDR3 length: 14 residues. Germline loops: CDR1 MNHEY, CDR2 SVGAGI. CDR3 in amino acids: CASSYLGSTNEQFF. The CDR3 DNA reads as TGTGCCAGCAGTTACTTAGGCAGTACGAATGAGCAGTTCTTC.

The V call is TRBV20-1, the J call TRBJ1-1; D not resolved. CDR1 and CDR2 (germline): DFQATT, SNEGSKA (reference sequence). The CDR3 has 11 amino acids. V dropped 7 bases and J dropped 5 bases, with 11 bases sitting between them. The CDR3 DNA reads TGCAGTGTCAGTCGGAAAACTGAAGCTTTCTTT. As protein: CSVSRKTEAFF.

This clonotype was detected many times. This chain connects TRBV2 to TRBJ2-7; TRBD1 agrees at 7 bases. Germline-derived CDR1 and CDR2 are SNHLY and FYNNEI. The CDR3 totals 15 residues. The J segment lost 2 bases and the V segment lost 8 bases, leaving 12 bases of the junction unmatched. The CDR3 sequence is CASCPFRDSPYEQYF. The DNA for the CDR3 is TGTGCCAGCTGCCCTTTCCGGGACAGCCCCTACGAGCAGTACTTC.

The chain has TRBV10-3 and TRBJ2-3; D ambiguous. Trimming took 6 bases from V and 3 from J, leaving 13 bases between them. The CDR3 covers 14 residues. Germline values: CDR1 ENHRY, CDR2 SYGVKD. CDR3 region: CAIREQIRTDTQYF. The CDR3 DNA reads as TGTGCCATCAGGGAACAGATCCGGACAGATACGCAGTATTTT.

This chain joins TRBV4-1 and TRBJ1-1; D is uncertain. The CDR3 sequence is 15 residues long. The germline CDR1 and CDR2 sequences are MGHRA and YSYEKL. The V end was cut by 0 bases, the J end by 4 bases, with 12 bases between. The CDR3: CASSQDLIPGTEAFF. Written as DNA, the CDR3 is TGCGCCAGCAGCCAAGACCTTATCCCGGGCACTGAAGCTTTCTTT.

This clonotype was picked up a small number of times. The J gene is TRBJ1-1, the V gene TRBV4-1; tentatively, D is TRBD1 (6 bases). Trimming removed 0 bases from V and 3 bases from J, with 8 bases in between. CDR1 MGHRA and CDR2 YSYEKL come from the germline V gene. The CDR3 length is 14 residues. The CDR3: CASSQDNRDTEAFF. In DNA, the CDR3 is TGCGCCAGCAGCCAAGACAACAGGGACACTGAAGCTTTCTTT.

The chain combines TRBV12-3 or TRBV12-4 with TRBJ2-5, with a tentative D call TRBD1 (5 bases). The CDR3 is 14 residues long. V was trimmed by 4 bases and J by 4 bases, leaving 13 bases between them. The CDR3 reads CASSYKGLGETQYF. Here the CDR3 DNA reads TGTGCCAGCAGTTACAAGGGGTTAGGAGAGACCCAGTACTTC.

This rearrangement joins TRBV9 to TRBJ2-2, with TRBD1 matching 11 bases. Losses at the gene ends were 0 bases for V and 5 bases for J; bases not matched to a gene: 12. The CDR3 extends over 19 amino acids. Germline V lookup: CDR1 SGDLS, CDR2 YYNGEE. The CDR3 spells CASSVDGQGALRKTGELFF. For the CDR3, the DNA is TGTGCCAGCAGCGTAGACGGACAGGGGGCCTTAAGAAAGACCGGGGAGCTGTTTTTT.

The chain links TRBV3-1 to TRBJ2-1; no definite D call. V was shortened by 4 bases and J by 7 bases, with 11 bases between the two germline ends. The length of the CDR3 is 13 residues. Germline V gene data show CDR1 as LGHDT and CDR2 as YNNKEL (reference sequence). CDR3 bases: TGTGCCAGCAGCCTCCGACCCGGGAATGAGCAGTTCTTC. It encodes CASSLRPGNEQFF.

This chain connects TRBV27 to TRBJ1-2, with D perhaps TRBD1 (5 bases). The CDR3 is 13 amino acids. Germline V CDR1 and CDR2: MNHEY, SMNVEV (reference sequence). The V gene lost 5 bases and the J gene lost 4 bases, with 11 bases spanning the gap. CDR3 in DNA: TGTGCCAGCAGTCCCGGACACCTCTATGGCTACACCTTC. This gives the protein CASSPGHLYGYTF.

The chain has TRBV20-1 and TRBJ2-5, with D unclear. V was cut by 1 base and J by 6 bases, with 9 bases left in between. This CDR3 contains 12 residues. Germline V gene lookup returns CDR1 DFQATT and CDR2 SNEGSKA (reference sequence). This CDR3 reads CSARVDGKTQYF. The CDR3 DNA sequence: TGCAGTGCTAGAGTCGATGGGAAGACCCAGTACTTC.

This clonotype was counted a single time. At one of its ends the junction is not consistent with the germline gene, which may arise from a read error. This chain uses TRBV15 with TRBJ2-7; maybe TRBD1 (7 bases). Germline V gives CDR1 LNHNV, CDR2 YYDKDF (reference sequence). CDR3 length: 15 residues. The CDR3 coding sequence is TGTGCCGCCAGCAGAGATGGTGCAGGGGGGTACGAGCAGTACTTC. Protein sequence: CAASRDGAGGYEQYF.

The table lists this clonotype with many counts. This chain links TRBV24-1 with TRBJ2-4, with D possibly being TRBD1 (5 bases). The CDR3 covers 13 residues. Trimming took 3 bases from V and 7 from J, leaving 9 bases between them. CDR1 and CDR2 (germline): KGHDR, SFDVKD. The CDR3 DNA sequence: TGTGCCACCAGTGATCCAGGGATTAACATTCAGTACTTC. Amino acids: CATSDPGINIQYF.

CDR3 in DNA: TGTGCCAGCAGTGAAATTTTCAGGGATGAGCAGTTCTTC. Its protein product is CASSEIFRDEQFF. V usage is TRBV2 and J usage is TRBJ2-1; TRBD1 is a possible D gene (5 bases). CDR1 SNHLY and CDR2 FYNNEI come from the germline V gene. The V and J ends lost 2 bases and 8 bases respectively, with 10 bases between them. CDR3 size: 13 residues.

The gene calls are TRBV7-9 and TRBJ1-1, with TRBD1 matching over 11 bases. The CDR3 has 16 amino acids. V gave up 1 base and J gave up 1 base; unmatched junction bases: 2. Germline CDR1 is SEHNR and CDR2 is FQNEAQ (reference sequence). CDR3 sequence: CASSLVGQGANTEAFF. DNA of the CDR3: TGTGCCAGCAGCTTAGTCGGACAGGGGGCGAACACTGAAGCTTTCTTT.

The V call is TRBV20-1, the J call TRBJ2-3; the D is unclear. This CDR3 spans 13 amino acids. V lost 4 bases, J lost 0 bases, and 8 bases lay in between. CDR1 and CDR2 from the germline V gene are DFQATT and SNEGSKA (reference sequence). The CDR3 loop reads CSATFLSTDTQYF. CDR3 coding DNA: TGCAGTGCTACGTTTCTTAGCACAGATACGCAGTATTTT.